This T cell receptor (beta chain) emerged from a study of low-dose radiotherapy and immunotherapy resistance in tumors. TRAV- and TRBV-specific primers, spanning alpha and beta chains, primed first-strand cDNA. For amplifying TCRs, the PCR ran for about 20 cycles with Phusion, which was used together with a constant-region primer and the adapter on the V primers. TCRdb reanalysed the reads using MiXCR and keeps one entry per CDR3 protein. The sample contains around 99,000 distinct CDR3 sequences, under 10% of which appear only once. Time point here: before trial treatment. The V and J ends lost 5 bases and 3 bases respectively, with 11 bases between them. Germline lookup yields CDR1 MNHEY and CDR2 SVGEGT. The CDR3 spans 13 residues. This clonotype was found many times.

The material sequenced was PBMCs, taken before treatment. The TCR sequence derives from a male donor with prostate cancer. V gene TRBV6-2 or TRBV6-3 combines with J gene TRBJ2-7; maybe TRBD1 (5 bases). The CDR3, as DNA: TGTGCCAGCAGTAACCTCCAGGGCTACGAGCAGTACTTC. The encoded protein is CASSNLQGYEQYF.